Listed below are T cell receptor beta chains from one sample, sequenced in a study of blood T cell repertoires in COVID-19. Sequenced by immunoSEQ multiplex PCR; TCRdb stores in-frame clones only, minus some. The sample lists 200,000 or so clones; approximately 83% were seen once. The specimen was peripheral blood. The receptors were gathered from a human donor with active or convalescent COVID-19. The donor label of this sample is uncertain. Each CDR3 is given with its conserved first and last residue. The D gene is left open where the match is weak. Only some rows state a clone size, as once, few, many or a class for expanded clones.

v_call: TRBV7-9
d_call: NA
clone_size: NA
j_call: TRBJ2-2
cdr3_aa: CASSLSDFLTGELFF
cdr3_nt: TGTGCCAGCAGCTTAAGTGACTTTCTCACCGGGGAGCTGTTTTTT

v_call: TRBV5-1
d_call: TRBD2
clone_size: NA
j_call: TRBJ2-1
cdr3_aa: CASSLGTINEQFF
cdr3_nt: TGCGCCAGCAGCTTAGGGACTATCAATGAGCAGTTCTTC

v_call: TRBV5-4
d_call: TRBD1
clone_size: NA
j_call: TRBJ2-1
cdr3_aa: CASSYLGQGRGGSSYNEQFF
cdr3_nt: TGTGCCAGCAGCTACCTGGGACAGGGGCGAGGAGGGAGTTCCTACAATGAGCAGTTCTTC

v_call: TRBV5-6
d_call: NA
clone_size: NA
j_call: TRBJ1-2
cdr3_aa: CASSFRRQGSDYGYTF
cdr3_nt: TGTGCCAGCAGCTTCCGCCGGCAGGGCTCGGACTATGGCTACACCTTC

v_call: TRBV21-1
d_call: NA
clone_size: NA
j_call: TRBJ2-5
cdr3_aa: CASSKGGGERGQETQYF
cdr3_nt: TGTGCCAGCAGCAAAGGAGGCGGGGAAAGGGGCCAAGAGACCCAGTACTTC

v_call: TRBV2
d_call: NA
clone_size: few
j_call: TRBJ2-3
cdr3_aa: CASSERDTQYF
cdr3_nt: TGTGCCAGCAGTGAGCGAGATACGCAGTATTTT

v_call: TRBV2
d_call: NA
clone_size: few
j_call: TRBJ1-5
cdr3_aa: CASSPGWSNQPQHF
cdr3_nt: TGTGCCAGCAGTCCGGGTTGGAGCAATCAGCCCCAGCATTTT

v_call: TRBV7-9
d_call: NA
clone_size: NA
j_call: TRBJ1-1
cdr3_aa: CASSPREGRAFF
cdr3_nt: TGTGCCAGCAGCCCCAGGGAAGGGCGGGCTTTCTTT

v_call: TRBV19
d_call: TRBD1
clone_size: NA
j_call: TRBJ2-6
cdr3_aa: CASSTQLSTGQANSGANVLTF
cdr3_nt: TGTGCCAGTAGTACTCAGCTCTCCACCGGACAGGCAAACTCTGGGGCCAACGTCCTGACTTTC

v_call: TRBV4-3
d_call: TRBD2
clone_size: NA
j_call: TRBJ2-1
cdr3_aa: CASSLTSGGHRDNEQFF
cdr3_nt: TGCGCCAGCAGCCTGACTAGCGGGGGCCATAGAGACAATGAGCAGTTCTTC

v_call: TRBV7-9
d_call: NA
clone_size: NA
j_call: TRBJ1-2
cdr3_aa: CASSFSADGYTF
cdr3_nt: TGTGCCAGCAGCTTTAGTGCTGATGGCTACACCTTC

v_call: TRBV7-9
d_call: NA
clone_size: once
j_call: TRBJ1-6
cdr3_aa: CASSTLGGVYNSPLHF
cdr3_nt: TGTGCCAGCAGCACCTTAGGGGGGGTCTATAATTCACCCCTCCACTTT

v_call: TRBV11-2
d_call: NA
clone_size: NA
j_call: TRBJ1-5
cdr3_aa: CASSGTGSNQPQHF
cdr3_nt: TGTGCCAGCAGCGGAACAGGTAGCAATCAGCCCCAGCATTTT

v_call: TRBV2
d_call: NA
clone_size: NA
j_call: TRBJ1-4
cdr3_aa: CASRTQATNEKLFF
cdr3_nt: TGTGCCAGCAGAACACAGGCAACTAATGAAAAACTGTTTTTT

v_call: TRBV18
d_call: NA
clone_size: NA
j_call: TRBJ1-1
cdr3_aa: CASSPSIMNTEAFF
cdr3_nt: TGTGCCAGCTCACCTAGCATCATGAACACTGAAGCTTTCTTT

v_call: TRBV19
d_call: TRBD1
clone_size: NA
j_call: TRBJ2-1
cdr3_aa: CASSIPGTGGNNEQFF
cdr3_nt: TGTGCCAGTAGTATTCCGGGGACAGGGGGTAACAATGAGCAGTTCTTC

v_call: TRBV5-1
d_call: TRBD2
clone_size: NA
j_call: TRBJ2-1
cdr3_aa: CASSLGLAGGISNEQFF
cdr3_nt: TGCGCCAGCAGCTTGGGACTAGCGGGAGGAATTTCGAATGAGCAGTTCTTC

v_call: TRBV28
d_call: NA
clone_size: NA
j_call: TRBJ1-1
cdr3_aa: CASSDHRRAEAFF
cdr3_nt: TGTGCCAGCTCCGACCACAGGCGTGCTGAAGCTTTCTTT

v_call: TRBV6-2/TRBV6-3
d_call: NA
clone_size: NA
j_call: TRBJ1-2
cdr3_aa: CASSPRGRGRGFGYTF
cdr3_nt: TGTGCCAGCAGTCCGAGAGGGCGGGGGAGAGGTTTTGGCTACACCTTC

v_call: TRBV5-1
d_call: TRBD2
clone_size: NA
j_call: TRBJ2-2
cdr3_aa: CASSLSAGGPNTGELFF
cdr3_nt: TGCGCCAGCAGCTTGTCCGCGGGGGGACCGAACACCGGGGAGCTGTTTTTT

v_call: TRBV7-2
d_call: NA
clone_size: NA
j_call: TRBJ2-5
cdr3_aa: CASSPRETQYF
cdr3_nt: TGTGCCAGCAGCCCGCGGGAGACCCAGTACTTC

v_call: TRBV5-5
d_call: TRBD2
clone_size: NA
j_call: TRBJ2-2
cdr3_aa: CASSLFKGGDNTGELFF
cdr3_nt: TGTGCCAGCAGCTTGTTCAAGGGAGGGGATAACACCGGGGAGCTGTTTTTT

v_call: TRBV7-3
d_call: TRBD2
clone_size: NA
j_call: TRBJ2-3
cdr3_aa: CASSLTTSGGYTDTQYF
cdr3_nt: TGTGCCAGCAGCTTAACGACTAGCGGGGGCTACACAGATACGCAGTATTTT

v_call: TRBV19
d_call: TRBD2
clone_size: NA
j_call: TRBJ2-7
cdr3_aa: CASSIVTSGFYEQYF
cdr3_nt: TGTGCCAGTAGTATAGTAACTAGCGGGTTCTACGAGCAGTACTTC

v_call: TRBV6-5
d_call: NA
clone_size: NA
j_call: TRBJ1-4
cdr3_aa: CASSYSSTGPNEKLFF
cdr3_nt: TGTGCCAGCAGTTACTCGAGTACAGGGCCTAATGAAAAACTGTTTTTT

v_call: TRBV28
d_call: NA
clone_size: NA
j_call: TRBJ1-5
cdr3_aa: CASSAGGEDQPQHF
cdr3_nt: TGTGCCAGCAGTGCCGGGGGGGAGGATCAGCCCCAGCATTTT

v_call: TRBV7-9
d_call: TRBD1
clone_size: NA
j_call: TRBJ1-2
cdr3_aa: CASSSDRFDGYTF
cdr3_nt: TGTGCCAGCAGCTCGGACAGGTTTGATGGCTACACCTTC